This T cell receptor beta chain was captured in a study of spatial heterogeneity in lung cancer. TCRdb recomputed calls from the 5' RACE reads with MiXCR, one row per CDR3 protein. The table records some 6,000 distinct CDR3 sequences, less than 15% of them present only once. Noted time point: sample taken at primary tumor resection. Unsorted whole RNA of tumor, nontumor lung or frozen PBMC was sequenced. A word on this clonotype: Its antigen is currently unknown. The junction does not match germline at one end; this may be a read error. This beta chain is an unintended read in a library built for alpha chains; its size means little.

Study results and caveats: Nonsynonymous mutation counts, ubiquitous and regional, were tracked by the respective counts of ubiquitous and regional expanded TCRs. The recorded estimate of tumor T cell coverage is around 7.1% for alpha chains and about 13% for beta chains. The number of expanded tumor alpha and beta chains correlated with mutation number.

The material was lung tumor tissue, obtained at surgery. The TCR originated in a male donor with early-stage non-small cell lung cancer.

DNA for the CDR3: TGTGCCAGCAGCTTAGGTGGGGTGGGACTAGCGAACTCCGGGGAGCTGTTTTTT. Translation gives CASSLGGVGLANSGELFF. This chain connects TRBV7-8 to TRBJ2-2, with TRBD2 identical over 10 bases. CDR1 is SGHVS, CDR2 FQNEAQ, per germline. This CDR3 comprises 18 residues.